The 26 T cell receptor beta chains below all came from one sample that was sequenced in a study of blood T cells in healthy people across ages. Together with a sample-barcoded 5' primer, a J-beta primer mix was included in a second PCR lasting about 7 to 12 cycles. TCRdb itself ran the 5' RACE reads through MiXCR, one entry per CDR3 protein. The sample holds about 680,000 distinct CDR3 sequences, around 45% seen once. Sequencing used blood. The receptors derive from a woman aged 60-70 years in good health.

This chain uses TRBV12-3 or TRBV12-4 with TRBJ2-3, with D unclear. The CDR3 sequence is 12 residues long. The V and J ends lost 4 bases and 4 bases respectively, with 6 bases between them. The CDR3 protein is CASSSLPDTQYF. The CDR3, as DNA: TGTGCCAGCAGTTCCCTCCCAGATACGCAGTATTTT.

The gene calls are TRBV6-5 and TRBJ1-4, with D perhaps TRBD1 (6 bases). This CDR3 spans 18 amino acids. Per germline, CDR1 MNHEY and CDR2 SVGAGI. V dropped 5 bases and J dropped 4 bases, with 23 bases sitting between them. CDR3 protein: CASSNVAPGTRINEKLFF. CDR3 in DNA: TGTGCCAGCAGTAACGTGGCTCCCGGGACAAGAATTAATGAAAAACTGTTTTTT.

The chain is built from TRBV12-3 or TRBV12-4 and TRBJ1-1; D remains ambiguous. This CDR3 comprises 13 residues. Deletions cut 5 bases from V and 4 bases from J, with 11 bases between. The CDR3 loop reads CASSPTQGTEAFF. The DNA for the CDR3 is TGTGCCAGCAGTCCGACTCAAGGCACTGAAGCTTTCTTT.

The rearrangement links TRBV6-2 or TRBV6-3 to TRBJ1-1; TRBD1 matches at 7 bases. The CDR3 totals 18 residues. Germline loops: CDR1 MNHEY, CDR2 SVGEGT. The trim removed 7 bases at V and 0 bases at J, leaving 17 bases unmatched. DNA for the CDR3: TGTGCCAGCATTGACCGGCTACAGGGGAGCTTGATGAACACTGAAGCTTTCTTT. Translation: CASIDRLQGSLMNTEAFF.

V and J are TRBV20-1 and TRBJ2-7; TRBD1 matches 10 bases. Germline CDR1 DFQATT, CDR2 SNEGSKA (reference sequence). V shed 5 bases and J 5 bases; nucleotides not matched to a gene: 3. The CDR3 is 12 residues long. The CDR3: CSADRGLHEQYF. In DNA form, the CDR3 reads TGCAGTGCTGACAGGGGGCTCCACGAGCAGTACTTC.

There are a few counts of this clonotype. CDR3 amino acids: CASSTRPLGALNTEAFF. CDR3 sequence (DNA): TGTGCCAGCAGTACCCGACCCCTAGGAGCGCTGAACACTGAAGCTTTCTTT. The chain employs TRBV27 and TRBJ1-1; no definite D call. This CDR3 has 17 amino acids. Germline-derived CDR1 and CDR2 are MNHEY and SMNVEV (reference sequence). Trimming shortened V by 5 bases and J by 0 bases, and 19 bases separated the two germline ends.

The chain links TRBV18 to TRBJ2-5; the D gene is possibly TRBD1 (6 bases). CDR1 and CDR2 from the germline V gene are KGHSH and LQKENI. The V end lost 3 bases, the J end lost 2 bases, and 13 bases lay between the germline ends. This CDR3 has 15 residues. Here the CDR3 DNA reads TGTGCCAGCTCACCTGATGGGACACCGCAAGAGACCCAGTACTTC. This encodes CASSPDGTPQETQYF.

The V call is TRBV18, the J call TRBJ1-2, with D perhaps TRBD1 (6 bases). This CDR3 region has 16 residues. The V and J ends lost 5 bases and 4 bases respectively, with 20 bases between them. Germline assignment: CDR1 KGHSH and CDR2 LQKENI. The DNA of the CDR3 is TGTGCCAGCTCATCAGCTCTTTTGACAGGAGGCTATGGCTACACCTTC. Translating it yields CASSSALLTGGYGYTF.

V usage is TRBV20-1 and J usage is TRBJ1-2, with no clear D. V lost 3 bases to trimming and J lost 5 bases, with 10 bases between them. The CDR3 is made up of 12 amino acids. CDR1 is DFQATT and CDR2 is SNEGSKA in the germline V gene (reference sequence). The CDR3 DNA reads as TGCAGTGCTAGCCCCATTGGTTATGGCTACACCTTC. Translating gives CSASPIGYGYTF.

This clonotype showed up just a few times. The chain joins TRBV6-2 or TRBV6-3 to TRBJ2-1; 14 nucleotides line up with TRBD2. V shed 7 bases, J shed 0 bases, and the junction held 2 bases outside the gene matches. Looked up from germline, CDR1 is MNHEY and CDR2 is SVGEGT. The CDR3 spans 16 residues. The CDR3 loop reads CASTGLAGDSYNEQFF. As DNA, the CDR3 is TGTGCCAGCACGGGACTAGCGGGGGACTCCTACAATGAGCAGTTCTTC.

The chain joins TRBV3-1 to TRBJ2-7, with a tentative D call TRBD1 (5 bases). This CDR3 has 14 amino acids. The V gene's germline CDR1 is LGHDT and CDR2 YNNKEL (reference sequence). CDR3 protein: CATRAPSGPYEQYF. As DNA, the CDR3 is TGTGCTACCAGGGCTCCCTCGGGTCCCTACGAGCAGTACTTC.

This clonotype was counted ten times or more. The chain couples TRBV20-1 to TRBJ2-3, with TRBD2 matching 8 bases. J was trimmed by 5 bases and V by 2 bases; bases with no gene match: 9. Germline-derived CDR1 and CDR2 are DFQATT and SNEGSKA (reference sequence). The CDR3 has 15 residues. CDR3 nucleotide sequence: TGCAGTGCTAGACGGGGAGGACTAGCAGTAGATACGCAGTATTTT. Translating it yields CSARRGGLAVDTQYF.

The chain employs TRBV6-6 and TRBJ2-7, with 7 bases matching TRBD1. The CDR3 is 15 residues long. Germline values: CDR1 MNHNY, CDR2 SVGAGI (reference sequence). The J segment lost 0 bases and the V segment lost 8 bases, leaving 10 bases of the junction unmatched. CDR3 region: CASSYDRALSYEQYF. Written as DNA, the CDR3 is TGTGCCAGCTCCTACGACAGGGCTCTCTCCTACGAGCAGTACTTC.

To note about this clonotype: The germline gene is not matched at one end of the junction; a read error may be the cause. V and J are TRBV7-2 and TRBJ2-3, with no clear D. The CDR3 runs 14 residues. Germline values: CDR1 SGHTA, CDR2 FQGNSA. The chain's CDR3 is CASSLGLSTDAQYF. The CDR3 coding sequence is TGTGCCAGCAGCTTAGGACTTAGCACAGATGCGCAGTATTTT.

The J gene is TRBJ1-1, the V gene TRBV7-9; weak D call: TRBD1 (6 bases). Trimming removed 0 bases at V and 7 bases at J, with 9 bases between. Germline lookup yields CDR1 SEHNR and CDR2 FQNEAQ (reference sequence). CDR3 length: 13 amino acids. The CDR3 DNA reads TGTGCCAGCAGCTTAGCGGCAGGGGATGAAGCTTTCTTT. Residues: CASSLAAGDEAFF.

The CDR3 region has the DNA TGTGCCAGCAGCTTTGAATGGACACCCACCTACAATGAGCAGTTCTTC. Protein: CASSFEWTPTYNEQFF. This sequence joins TRBV11-2 and TRBJ2-1, with D perhaps TRBD1 (5 bases). The CDR3 extends over 16 amino acids. Between the trimmed V and J ends, which lost 3 bases and 2 bases, there was a span of 14 bases. Germline V gives CDR1 SGHAT, CDR2 FQNNGV.

The CDR3: CASNTDAGANNEQFF. CDR3 DNA: TGCGCCAGCAACACGGATGCGGGAGCAAACAATGAGCAGTTCTTC. The chain couples TRBV5-1 to TRBJ2-1, with 7 bases fitting TRBD2. The CDR3 is made up of 15 amino acids. Germline V lookup: CDR1 SGHRS, CDR2 YFSETQ. Germline trimming cut 6 bases from V and 5 bases from J; bases unmatched to any gene: 11. Full variable domain (missing parts from reference TRBV5-1 and TRBJ2-1): KAGVTQTPRYLIKTRGQQVTLSCSPISGHRSVSWYQQTPGQGLQFLFEYFSETQRNKGNFPGRFSGRQFSNSRSEMNVSTLELGDSALYLCASNTDAGANNEQFFGPGTRLTVL.

This clonotype was recorded once. V is TRBV7-2 and J is TRBJ2-7; 8 nucleotides line up with TRBD2. Germline-derived CDR1 and CDR2 are SGHTA and FQGNSA. Trimming cost V 5 bases and J 7 bases; bases outside gene matches: 10. The CDR3 sequence is 14 residues long. CDR3 bases: TGTGCCAGCAGCCCGGGGAGCGGGAGCAATGAGCAGTACTTC. This sequence encodes CASSPGSGSNEQYF.

The chain uses TRBV29-1 and TRBJ1-5, with 7 bases fitting TRBD1. Per the germline V gene, CDR1 is SQVTM and CDR2 is ANQGSEA. Trimming at V came to 6 bases and at J to 7 bases, leaving 9 bases not matched to a gene. This CDR3 spans 13 amino acids. CDR3 residues: CSVQNRGDQPQHF. Here the CDR3 DNA reads TGCAGCGTACAGAACAGGGGCGACCAGCCCCAGCATTTT.

This clonotype was picked up one time. The chain carries TRBV20-1 and TRBJ2-3, with TRBD1 identical over 7 bases. V shed 3 bases and J 3 bases; nucleotides not matched to a gene: 6. Germline lookup yields CDR1 DFQATT and CDR2 SNEGSKA (reference sequence). CDR3 length equals 14 residues. The CDR3: CSARAETGTDTQYF. The CDR3 region has the DNA TGCAGTGCTAGGGCAGAGACAGGGACAGATACGCAGTATTTT.

This clonotype was counted a few times. The chain combines TRBV7-9 with TRBJ2-7; the D gene is possibly TRBD2 (5 bases). The J call may be incorrect, as the DNA end agrees better with TRBJ2-5. CDR3 length: 14 residues. Germline V lookup: CDR1 SEHNR, CDR2 FQNEAQ (reference sequence). This CDR3 reads CASSLQPPGETQYF. DNA for the CDR3: TGTGCCAGCAGCTTACAACCCCCGGGGGAGACCCAGTACTTC.

This clonotype was counted once. The genes are TRBV2 and TRBJ1-2; D might be TRBD1 (5 bases). Germline assignment: CDR1 SNHLY and CDR2 FYNNEI. The ends were cut back, 7 bases at V and 9 bases at J, with 15 bases in the middle. This CDR3 is built from 12 residues. This CDR3 reads CASTEAGTSYTF. CDR3 DNA sequence: TGTGCCAGCACAGAAGCCGGGACGAGCTACACCTTC.

The chain has TRBV7-9 and TRBJ1-2; D is uncertain. There are 13 residues in the CDR3. V was shortened by 7 bases and J by 8 bases, with 17 bases between the two germline ends. Germline V gene data show CDR1 as SEHNR and CDR2 as FQNEAQ (reference sequence). The CDR3 region has the DNA TGTGCCAGCACCGCCGGCCCCTCTCGGGGCTACACCTTC. Translating gives CASTAGPSRGYTF. The whole variable domain, filled in from reference TRBV7-9 and TRBJ1-2, reads DTGVSQNPRHKITKRGQNVTFRCDPISEHNRLYWYRQTLGQGPEFLTYFQNEAQLEKSRLLSDRFSAERPKGSFSTLEIQRTEQGDSAMYLCASTAGPSRGYTFGSGTRLTVV.

In this sample, this clonotype turned up a few times. This chain uses TRBV15 with TRBJ2-7; 7 nucleotides align to TRBD2. The end of the DNA is better explained by TRBJ2-4, so the J call may be wrong. This CDR3 comprises 13 residues. Germline V gene data show CDR1 as LNHNV and CDR2 as YYDKDF (reference sequence). This chain's CDR3 is CATSIGLENIQYF. CDR3 bases: TGTGCCACCAGCATAGGACTAGAAAACATTCAGTACTTC.

This clonotype has only one observation. The J gene is TRBJ2-4, the V gene TRBV5-1; 9 bases align to TRBD2. The last part of the DNA fits TRBJ2-7 better; the J call may be wrong. The CDR3 spans 15 residues. The germline CDR1 and CDR2 sequences are SGHRS and YFSETQ. DNA of the CDR3: TGCGCCAGCAGCCCGACCGGACTAGCGACCTACGAGCAGTACTTC. Translating gives CASSPTGLATYEQYF.

This clonotype was picked up a small number of times. The chain links TRBV20-1 to TRBJ2-3; 10 bases are a match to TRBD1. CDR3 length: 17 residues. The germline gives CDR1 DFQATT, CDR2 SNEGSKA (reference sequence). With V trimmed by 2 bases and J by 5 bases, 13 bases remained unmatched. The DNA for the CDR3 is TGCAGTGCTAGATCAATCCAGGGACAGGGGCTCTTAGATACGCAGTATTTT. Protein sequence: CSARSIQGQGLLDTQYF.